This T cell receptor (beta chain) is from a study of T cell clonotyping in hematopoietic cell transplantation. As for time point: recipient sample about 28 days before transplant, after cytoreduction. The CDR3 length is 15 residues. The germline V gene encodes CDR1 SGHVS and CDR2 FNYEAQ. V lost 0 bases and J lost 1, with 9 bases in between. The protocol was immunoSEQ multiplex PCR, while the TCRdb copy is restricted to in-frame clones and leaves out a portion. The data show 25,000 to 30,000 clones, roughly 85% seen once. The J gene is TRBJ1-1, the V gene TRBV7-6; tentative D call: TRBD1 (5 bases). The sequencing here drew on peripheral blood mononuclear cells, taken before stem cell transplant. This TCR was recovered from a man aged 35 to 55 with acute myeloid leukemia. Some clones in this sample may be carry-over from other donors' samples. CDR3 loop: CASSLALGGNTEAFF. CDR3 bases: TGTGCCAGCAGCTTAGCGTTGGGGGGGAACACTGAAGCTTTCTTT. Based on the CDR3 plus reference TRBV7-6 and TRBJ1-1, the full variable domain is GAGVSQSPRYKVTKRGQDVALRCDPISGHVSLYWYRQALGQGPEFLTYFNYEAQQDKSGLPNDRFSAERPEGSISTLTIQRTEQRDSAMYRCASSLALGGNTEAFFGQGTRLTVV.